The clone carrying this T cell receptor (beta chain) is called medium-sized based on its frequency. Its antigen is still unknown. TRB amplification used around 0.25 ug of peripheral blood genomic DNA. This specimen belongs to a study of T cell clusters in autoimmune cytopenias. One tube held mixed TRB-A and TRB-B primer pools for touch-down PCR. TCRdb reprocessed the multiplex PCR reads and reports one entry per CDR3 protein, with no DNA. The sample shows around 12,000 distinct CDR3 sequences, and around 2.7% sits with its ten largest clones. General observations from the study: The T cell clusters were defined only in silico, without experimental functional validation. TRB repertoire shifts in secondary cytopenia and chronic lymphocytic leukemia mostly reflected lymphoma, not autoimmunity. Primary autoimmune cytopenia patients appeared to lack physiological T cell clusters present in healthy donors.

The length of the CDR3 is 11 residues. CDR1 GTSNPN and CDR2 SVGIG come from the germline V gene (reference sequence). This TCR came from a human donor with an autoimmune cytopenia or autoimmune hepatitis (not recorded which). The sequenced sample was peripheral blood. J is TRBJ2-7 and V is TRBV30. CDR3 region: CAWSRSYEQYF.